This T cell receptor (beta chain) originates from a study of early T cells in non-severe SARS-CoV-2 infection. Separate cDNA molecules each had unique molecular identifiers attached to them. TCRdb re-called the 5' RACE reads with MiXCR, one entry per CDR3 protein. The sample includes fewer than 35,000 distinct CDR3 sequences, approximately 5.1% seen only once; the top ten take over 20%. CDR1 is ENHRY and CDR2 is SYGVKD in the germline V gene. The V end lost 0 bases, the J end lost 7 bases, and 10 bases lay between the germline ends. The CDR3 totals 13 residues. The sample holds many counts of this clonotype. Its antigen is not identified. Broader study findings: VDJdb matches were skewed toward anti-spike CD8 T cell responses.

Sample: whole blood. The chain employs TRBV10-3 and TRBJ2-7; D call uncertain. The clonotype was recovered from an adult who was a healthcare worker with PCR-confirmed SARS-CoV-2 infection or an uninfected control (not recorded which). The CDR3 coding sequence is TGTGCCATCAGTGAGTCGACCCTTCGGGAGCAGTACTTC. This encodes CAISESTLREQYF.